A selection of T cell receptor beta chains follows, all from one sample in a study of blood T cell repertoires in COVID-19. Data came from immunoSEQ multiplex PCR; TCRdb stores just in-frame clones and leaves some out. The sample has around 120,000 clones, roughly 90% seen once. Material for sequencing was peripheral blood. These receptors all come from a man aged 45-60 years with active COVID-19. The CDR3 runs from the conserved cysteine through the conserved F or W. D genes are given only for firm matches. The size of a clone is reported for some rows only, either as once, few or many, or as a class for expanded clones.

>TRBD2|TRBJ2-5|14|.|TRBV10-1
TGCGCCAGCAGTGAGAAGTGGGGGGGGGAGACCCAGTACTTC
CASSEKWGGETQYF
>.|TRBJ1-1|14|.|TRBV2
TGTGCCAGCAGTGACGGCGTAGCGAACACTGAAGCTTTCTTT
CASSDGVANTEAFF
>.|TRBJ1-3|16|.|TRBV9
TGTGCCAGCAGCGTAGCTTCGGGGTCACCTGGAAACACCATATATTTT
CASSVASGSPGNTIYF
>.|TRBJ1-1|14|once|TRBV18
TGTGCCAGTCCACCTAGCGGGGGGAGGATTGAAGCTTTCTTT
CASPPSGGRIEAFF
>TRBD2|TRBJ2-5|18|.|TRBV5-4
TGTGCCAGCAGCTTGGCCGCGGGGCTAGCGGGGGGCCTTGGGGCCCAGTACTTC
CASSLAAGLAGGLGAQYF
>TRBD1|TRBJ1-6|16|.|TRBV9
TGTGCCAGCAGCGGGCAGACAGGGATCGGCGGATCACCCCTCCACTTT
CASSGQTGIGGSPLHF
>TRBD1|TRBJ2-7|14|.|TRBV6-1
TGTGCCAGCAGTGAGACAGGGGGCGGTTACGAGCAGTACTTC
CASSETGGGYEQYF
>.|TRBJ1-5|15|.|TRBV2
TGTGCCAGCAGTGACTTGTCCCTTAGCAATCAGCCCCAGCATTTT
CASSDLSLSNQPQHF
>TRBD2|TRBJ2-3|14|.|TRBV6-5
TGTGCCAGCAAACAGCGGGGGGTCGTAGATACGCAGTATTTT
CASKQRGVVDTQYF
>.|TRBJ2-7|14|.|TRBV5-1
TGCGCCAGCAGCTTCGGGGGAGGCTCCTACGAGCAGTACTTC
CASSFGGGSYEQYF
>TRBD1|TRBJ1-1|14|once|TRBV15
TGTGCCACCAGCGGACAGGGCAAGAACACTGAAGCTTTCTTT
CATSGQGKNTEAFF
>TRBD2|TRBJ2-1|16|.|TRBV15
TGTGCCACCAGCACCGACTTAGCGGGAGGGGGGCTTGAGCAGTTCTTC
CATSTDLAGGGLEQFF
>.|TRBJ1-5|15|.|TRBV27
TGTGCCAGCAGTTTGGGGGGAATCAGCAATCAGCCCCAGCATTTT
CASSLGGISNQPQHF
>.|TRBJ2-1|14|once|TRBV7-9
TGTGCCAGCAGCCGGGGGTGGGGTTCGGGTGAGCAGTTCTTC
CASSRGWGSGEQFF
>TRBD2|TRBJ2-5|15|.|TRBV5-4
TGTGCCAGCAGCTTGGTGAGCGGGGTGGGAGAGACCCAGTACTTC
CASSLVSGVGETQYF
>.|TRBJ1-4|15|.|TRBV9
TGTGCCAGCAGCGTAGCGACCGACTATAATGAAAAACTGTTTTTT
CASSVATDYNEKLFF
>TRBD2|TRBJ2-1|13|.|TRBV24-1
TGTGCCACCAGTGACCCGACTAGCGAAGAGCAGTTCTTC
CATSDPTSEEQFF
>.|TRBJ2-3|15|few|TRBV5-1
TGCGCCAGCAGTCGGCTAGAGGCTAGCACAGATACGCAGTATTTT
CASSRLEASTDTQYF
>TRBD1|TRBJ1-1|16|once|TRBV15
TGTGCCACCAGCACAGAGTGGGGACAGCAGAACACTGAAGCTTTCTTT
CATSTEWGQQNTEAFF
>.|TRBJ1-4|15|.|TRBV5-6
TGTGCCAGCAGCTTTCTCGGGGGGCGCGATGAAAAACTGTTTTTT
CASSFLGGRDEKLFF
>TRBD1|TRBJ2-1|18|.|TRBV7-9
TGTGCCAGCAGCCGCGTCCCGGGACAGGGGTCCTCCTACAATGAGCAGTTCTTC
CASSRVPGQGSSYNEQFF
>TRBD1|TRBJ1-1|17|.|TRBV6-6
TGTGCCAGCAGTCAGTGGACAGGGGGAGGTGGAGACACTGAAGCTTTCTTT
CASSQWTGGGGDTEAFF
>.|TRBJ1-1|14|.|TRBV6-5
TGTGCCAGCAGTCAGACAGGTGGGAACACTGAAGCTTTCTTT
CASSQTGGNTEAFF
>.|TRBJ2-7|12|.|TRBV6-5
TGTGCCAGCAGCAAGAGCTCCTACGAGCAGTACTTC
CASSKSSYEQYF
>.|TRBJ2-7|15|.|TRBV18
TGTGCCAGCTCTCGTGCAGGGGGGAGCTCCTACGAGCAGTACTTC
CASSRAGGSSYEQYF
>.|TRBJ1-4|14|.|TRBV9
TGTGCCAGCAGCGTCGGTGTGCAATCTGAAAAACTGTTTTTT
CASSVGVQSEKLFF
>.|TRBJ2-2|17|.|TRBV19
TGTGCCAGTAATCCGATAGGACATAAGTCGAACACCGGGGAGCTGTTTTTT
CASNPIGHKSNTGELFF
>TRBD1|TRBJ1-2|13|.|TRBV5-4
TGTGCCAGCAGCGCCAGGGGGGCGAGCGGCTACACCTTC
CASSARGASGYTF
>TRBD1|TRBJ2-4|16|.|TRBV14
TGTGCCAGCAGCCAAGGACAGGGGAGGGCCAAAAACATTCAGTACTTC
CASSQGQGRAKNIQYF
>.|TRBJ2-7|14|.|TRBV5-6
TGTGCCAGCAGCTTGGAGCGATCGATCTACGAGCAGTACTTC
CASSLERSIYEQYF
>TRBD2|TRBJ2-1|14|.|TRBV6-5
TGTGCCAGCAGTTATTCCGGGACTAGCGCCGAGCAGTTCTTC
CASSYSGTSAEQFF
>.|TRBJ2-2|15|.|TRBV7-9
TGTGCCAGCAGCCCAGGGGGGATCGATACCGGGGAGCTGTTTTTT
CASSPGGIDTGELFF
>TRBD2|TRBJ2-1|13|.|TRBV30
TGTGCCTGGAGGCCCGAAGCGGGATATGAGCAGTTCTTC
CAWRPEAGYEQFF
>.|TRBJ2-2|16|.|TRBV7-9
TGTGCCAGCAGCCCCATCCAGATCTTGAACACCGGGGAGCTGTTTTTT
CASSPIQILNTGELFF
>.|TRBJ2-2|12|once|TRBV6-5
TGTGCCAGCAGCTATTCGGCCGGGGAGCTGTTTTTT
CASSYSAGELFF
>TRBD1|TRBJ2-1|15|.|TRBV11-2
TGTGCCAGCAGCTTAGGAGGGACAGGGTTCCATGAGCAGTTCTTC
CASSLGGTGFHEQFF
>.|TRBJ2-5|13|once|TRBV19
TGTGCCACACGCCAGACAGTCGGAGAGACCCAGTACTTC
CATRQTVGETQYF
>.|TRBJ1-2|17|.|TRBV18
TGTGCCAGCTCACCACTCTCTACTCTGGAGTCTAACTATGGCTACACCTTC
CASSPLSTLESNYGYTF
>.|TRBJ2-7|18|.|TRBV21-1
TGTGCCAGCAGATGTATGCGCCAGGACAGGGGTAAGGGGTACGAGCAGTACTTC
CASRCMRQDRGKGYEQYF
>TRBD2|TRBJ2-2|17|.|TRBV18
TGTGCCAGCTCACCCCCCGGACTAGCGAGAGGCACCGGGGAGCTGTTTTTT
CASSPPGLARGTGELFF
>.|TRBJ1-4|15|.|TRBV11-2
TGTGCCAGCAGCACAACCAGGGCCTCTAATGAAAAACTGTTTTTT
CASSTTRASNEKLFF
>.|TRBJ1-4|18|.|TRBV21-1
TGTGCCAGCAGTGTCCCGGCGACAGGGGTTTATGTGGACGAAAAACTGTTTTTT
CASSVPATGVYVDEKLFF
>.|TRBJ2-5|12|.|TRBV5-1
TGCGCCAGCAGCCCCCAGGCAGAGACCCAGTACTTC
CASSPQAETQYF
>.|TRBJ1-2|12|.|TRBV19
TGTGCCAGTAGTATAGGCCCAGGCCGTCTCACCTTC
CASSIGPGRLTF
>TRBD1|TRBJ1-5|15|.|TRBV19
TGTGCCAGTAGTCATCGCAGGGGGACGAATCAGCCCCAGCATTTT
CASSHRRGTNQPQHF
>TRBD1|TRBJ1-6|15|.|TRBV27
TGTGCCAGCAGTTTTCGATCGACAGGGGAATCACCCCTCCACTTT
CASSFRSTGESPLHF
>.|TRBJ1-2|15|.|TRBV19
TGTGCCAGTAGTATAGGCAGAAAAACCCACTATGGCTACACCTTC
CASSIGRKTHYGYTF
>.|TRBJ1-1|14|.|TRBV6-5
TGTGCCAGCAGGACCCAGGGGAGCATGCTTGAAGCTTTCTTT
CASRTQGSMLEAFF
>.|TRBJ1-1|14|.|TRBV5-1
TGCGCCAGCAGCTTGGATGCAGAGAACACTGAAGCTTTCTTT
CASSLDAENTEAFF
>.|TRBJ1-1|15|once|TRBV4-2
TGTGCCAGCAGCCAAGATCTACCCCAATACGCTGAAGCTTTCTTT
CASSQDLPQYAEAFF
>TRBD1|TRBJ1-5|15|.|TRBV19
TGTGCCAGTAGTATTGAGGGGGCGCGGGGTCAGCCCCAGCATTTT
CASSIEGARGQPQHF
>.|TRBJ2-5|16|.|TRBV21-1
TGTGCCAGCAGCAAAGGCTGGGCGGGAGACTTGGAGACCCAGTACTTC
CASSKGWAGDLETQYF
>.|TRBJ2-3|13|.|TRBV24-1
TGTGCCACCAGTGAGCCCCTAACAGATACGCAGTATTTT
CATSEPLTDTQYF
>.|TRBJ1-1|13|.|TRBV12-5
TGTGCTAGTGGTTTGGACAGGATCTCGGCCGCTTTCTTT
CASGLDRISAAFF